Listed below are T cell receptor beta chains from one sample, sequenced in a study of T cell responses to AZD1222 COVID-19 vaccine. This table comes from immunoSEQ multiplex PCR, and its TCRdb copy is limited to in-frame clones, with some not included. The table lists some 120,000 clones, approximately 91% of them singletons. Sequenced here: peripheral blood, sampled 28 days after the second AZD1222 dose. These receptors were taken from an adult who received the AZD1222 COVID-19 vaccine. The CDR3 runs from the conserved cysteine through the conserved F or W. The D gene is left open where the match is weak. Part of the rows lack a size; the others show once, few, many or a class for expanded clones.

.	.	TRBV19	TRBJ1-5	TGTGCCAGTAGTATAGTAGGGGAGGGTGGCAATCAGCCCCAGCATTTT	CASSIVGEGGNQPQHF
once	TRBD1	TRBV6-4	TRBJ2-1	TGTGCCAGCAGTGAAGTTGCTGGGACAGGGGGCAATGAGCAGTTCTTC	CASSEVAGTGGNEQFF
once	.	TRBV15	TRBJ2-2	TGTGCCACCAGCAGAGATAACAGGGCCGCCGGGGAGCTGTTTTTT	CATSRDNRAAGELFF
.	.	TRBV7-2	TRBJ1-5	TGTGCCAGCAGCTTAGAGGCAGGGGGCAATCAGCCCCAGCATTTT	CASSLEAGGNQPQHF
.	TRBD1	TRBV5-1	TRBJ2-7	TGCGCCAGCAGCCCAACCGGGACAGGCTCCTACGAGCAGTACTTC	CASSPTGTGSYEQYF
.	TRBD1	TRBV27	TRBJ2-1	TGTGCCAGCACCTCCCTAATAGGGACAGGGCTCCCCAATGAGCAGTTCTTC	CASTSLIGTGLPNEQFF
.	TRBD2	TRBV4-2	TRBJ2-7	TGTGCCAGCAGCCCTAGCGGGAGCTCCTACGAGCAGTACTTC	CASSPSGSSYEQYF
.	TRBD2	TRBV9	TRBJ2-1	TGTGCCAGCACCGAGGGACTAGCGGGAGGCAATGAGCAGTTCTTC	CASTEGLAGGNEQFF
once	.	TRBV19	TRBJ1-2	TGTGCCAGTAGTATAGGGGTTCGTGTAGCTGGCTACACCTTC	CASSIGVRVAGYTF
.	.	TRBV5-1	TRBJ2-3	TGCGCCAGCAGCTTGGAACGTCAGGGACCCACAGATACGCAGTATTTT	CASSLERQGPTDTQYF
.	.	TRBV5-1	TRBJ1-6	TGCGCCAGCAGCTCGGTCCTTGATTCACCCCTCCACTTT	CASSSVLDSPLHF
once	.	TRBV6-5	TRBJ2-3	TGTGCCAGCATATCGGGCGGCTCTGGCACAGATACGCAGTATTTT	CASISGGSGTDTQYF
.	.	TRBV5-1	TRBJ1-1	TGCGCCAGCAGCTTCCAGGGGAACACTGAAGCTTTCTTT	CASSFQGNTEAFF
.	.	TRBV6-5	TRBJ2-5	TGTGCCAGCAGTTCCTCCCAAGAGACCCAGTACTTC	CASSSSQETQYF
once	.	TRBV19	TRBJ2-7	TGTGCCAGTAGTATAACAAGCTCCTACGAGCAGTACTTC	CASSITSSYEQYF
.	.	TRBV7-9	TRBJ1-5	TGTGCCAGCAGCCCGGGGGGGATTCAGCCCCAGCATTTT	CASSPGGIQPQHF
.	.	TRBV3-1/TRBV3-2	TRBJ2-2	TGTGCCAGCAGCCAAGGGCCAGACACCGGGGAGCTGTTTTTT	CASSQGPDTGELFF
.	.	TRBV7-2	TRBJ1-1	TGTGCCAGCAGCTTTTACAGGGCCGGGAACACTGAAGCTTTCTTT	CASSFYRAGNTEAFF
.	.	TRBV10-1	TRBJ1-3	TGCGCCAGTTCGCAGGGGATTGGAAACACCATATATTTT	CASSQGIGNTIYF
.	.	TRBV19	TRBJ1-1	TGTGCCAGTAGTCTAGACCCGGACACTGAAGCTTTCTTT	CASSLDPDTEAFF
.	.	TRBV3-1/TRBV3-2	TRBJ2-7	TGTGCCAGCAGCCGTCTGGAGGGCGGGTCCTACGAGCAGTACTTC	CASSRLEGGSYEQYF
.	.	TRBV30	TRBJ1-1	TGTGCCTGGAGTTTCGGCCCTACTGAAGCTTTCTTT	CAWSFGPTEAFF
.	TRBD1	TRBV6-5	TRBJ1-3	TGTGCCAGCAGTTACCAGGGGGGGGCATCTGGAAACACCATATATTTT	CASSYQGGASGNTIYF
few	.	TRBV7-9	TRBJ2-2	TGTGCCAGCAGCTTCCCCCCACCCTATATGAACACCGGGGAGCTGTTTTTT	CASSFPPPYMNTGELFF
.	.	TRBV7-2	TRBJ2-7	TGTGCCAGCAGCTCGGGTTTTGAGCAGTACTTC	CASSSGFEQYF
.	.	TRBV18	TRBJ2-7	TGTGCCAGCTCACCCCCGGGACCTCCCTACGAGCAGTACTTC	CASSPPGPPYEQYF
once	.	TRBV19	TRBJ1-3	TGTGCCAGTAGTATGGGGGGCCGAGAGTCTGGAAACACCATATATTTT	CASSMGGRESGNTIYF
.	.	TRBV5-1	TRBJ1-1	TGCGCCAGCAGGGCCTCAGGCCCTGAGTTATCGGCTTTCTTT	CASRASGPELSAFF
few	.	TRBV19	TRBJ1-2	TGTGCCAGTAGTCTTCGGCGGGGAAGGGATGGCTACACCTTC	CASSLRRGRDGYTF
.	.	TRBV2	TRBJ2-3	TGTGCCAGCAGTGAGCAAGATACGCAGTATTTT	CASSEQDTQYF
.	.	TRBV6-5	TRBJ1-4	TGTGCCAGCAGTTTGGGCGGCAGTAATGAAAAACTGTTTTTT	CASSLGGSNEKLFF
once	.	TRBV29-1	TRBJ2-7	TGCAGCGTTGAATACGAGGGTTCCTCCTACGAGCAGTACTTC	CSVEYEGSSYEQYF
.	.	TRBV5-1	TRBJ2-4	TGCGCCAGCAGCCAAGAAGCCAAAAACATTCAGTACTTC	CASSQEAKNIQYF
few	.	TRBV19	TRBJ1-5	TGTGCCAGTACCCAGATTAATAGCAATCAGCCCCAGCATTTT	CASTQINSNQPQHF
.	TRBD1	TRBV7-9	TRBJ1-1	TGTGCCAGCACCCTAGAGGGGGCGGGGACTGAAGCTTTCTTT	CASTLEGAGTEAFF
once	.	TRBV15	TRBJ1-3	TGTGCCACCAGCAGAGACACGGGAACTGGAAACACCATATATTTT	CATSRDTGTGNTIYF
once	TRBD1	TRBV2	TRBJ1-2	TGTGCCAGCAGTGAAACAGGGGGCCATGGCTACACCTTC	CASSETGGHGYTF
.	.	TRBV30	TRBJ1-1	TGTGCCTGGAAACTTTCTGCCCCTGGGGAAGCTTTCTTT	CAWKLSAPGEAFF
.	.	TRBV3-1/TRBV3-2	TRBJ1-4	TGTGCCAGCAGCCAAGCTCAGGGTATAACTAATGAAAAACTGTTTTTT	CASSQAQGITNEKLFF
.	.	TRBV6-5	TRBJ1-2	TGTGCCAGCAGCACAGGCGGGGGTACGGATGGCTACACCTTC	CASSTGGGTDGYTF
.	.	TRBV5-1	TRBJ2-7	TGCGCCAGCAGCCGGGACCTTTACGAGCAGTACTTC	CASSRDLYEQYF
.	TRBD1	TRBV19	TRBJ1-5	TGTGCCAGTAGTAAGGGACAGGGGGTAAATCAGCCCCAGCATTTT	CASSKGQGVNQPQHF
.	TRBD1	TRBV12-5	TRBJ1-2	TGTGCTAGTGGTTCGGACAGGGCCTATGGCTACACCTTC	CASGSDRAYGYTF
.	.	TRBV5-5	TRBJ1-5	TGTGCCAGCAGCCGGGACGGACCAAATCAGCCCCAGCATTTT	CASSRDGPNQPQHF
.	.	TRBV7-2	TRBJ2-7	TGTGCCAGCAGCTTAGGTAGGTCGGCAGAAGCACAGCAGTACTTC	CASSLGRSAEAQQYF
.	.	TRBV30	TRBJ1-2	TGTGCCTGGAGTAGACAGGTCTATGGCTACACCTTC	CAWSRQVYGYTF
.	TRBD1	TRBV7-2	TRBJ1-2	TGTGCCAGCAGCTTAGCACTTCCAGGGGGGGGCTACACCTTC	CASSLALPGGGYTF
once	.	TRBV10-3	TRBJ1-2	TGTGCCATCAGTGACCGAGAGAGGAATCTGGAGGGCTACACCTTC	CAISDRERNLEGYTF
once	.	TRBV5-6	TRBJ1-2	TGTGCCAGCAGCTTGTTCGGAGGGTACCTCGATGGCTACACCTTC	CASSLFGGYLDGYTF
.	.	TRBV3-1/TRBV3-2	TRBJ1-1	TGTGCCAGCAGAGGGAACACTGAAGCTTTCTTT	CASRGNTEAFF
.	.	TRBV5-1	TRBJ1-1	TGCGCCAGCAGCTTGCAGGGAGGGAACACTGAAGCTTTCTTT	CASSLQGGNTEAFF
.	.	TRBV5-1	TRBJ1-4	TGCGCCAGCAGCCGGGACTCAGGGGAAAAACTGTTTTTT	CASSRDSGEKLFF
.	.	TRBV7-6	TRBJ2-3	TGTGCCAGCAGCCCGGGCCCACGGGGCACAGATACGCAGTATTTT	CASSPGPRGTDTQYF
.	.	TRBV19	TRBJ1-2	TGTGCCACCCGACGGACTACAGGGAACTATGGCTACACCTTC	CATRRTTGNYGYTF
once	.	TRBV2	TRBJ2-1	TGTGCCAGCAGTAAAGAACAGGGCTCCTACAATGAGCAGTTCTTC	CASSKEQGSYNEQFF